This passage covers 18 T cell receptor beta chains from one sample sequenced in a study of T cell repertoires in cytomegalovirus infection (dated by TCRdb to 2018 to 2020). The data were produced on an Illumina HiSeq 1500. TCRdb passed the public sequencing reads through fastp at Q25 and MiXCR, retaining productive beta sequences. One record per CDR3 amino acid sequence lists the most common genes and DNA. This sample gives some 300,000 distinct CDR3 sequences in total; approximately 15% of them show up just once. 7.5% to 10% of the sample is held by the ten biggest clonotypes. Sequenced sample: PBMCs. The receptors derive from a human donor in good health (CMV status not recorded). Some clones in this sample may be carry-over from other donors' samples.

The CDR3 reads CASSPRTSAFTDTQYF. DNA for the CDR3: TGTGCCAGCAGTCCACGGACTAGCGCCTTCACAGATACGCAGTATTTT. This sequence joins TRBV27 and TRBJ2-3; 9 bases line up with TRBD2. V lost 5 bases to trimming and J lost 2 bases; unmatched junction nucleotides: 8. Germline loops: CDR1 MNHEY, CDR2 SMNVEV (reference sequence). The CDR3 extends over 16 amino acids.

This clonotype has a count of ten or more. The J gene is TRBJ2-5, the V gene TRBV20-1; no clear D. Between the trimmed V and J ends, which lost 6 bases and 3 bases, there was a span of 14 bases. This CDR3 has 13 residues. Germline CDR1 reads DFQATT; CDR2 reads SNEGSKA (reference sequence). The CDR3 spells CSARSGVEETQYF. DNA of the CDR3: TGCAGTGCACGCTCTGGGGTGGAAGAGACCCAGTACTTC.

This clonotype occurred many times. Here the CDR3 reads CASSLAGTGGVGAYEQYF. In nucleotides, the CDR3 is TGTGCCAGCAGCTTAGCGGGGACGGGAGGAGTGGGAGCCTACGAGCAGTACTTC. The chain joins TRBV7-2 to TRBJ2-7; TRBD2 matches 7 bases. Trimming at V came to 0 bases and at J to 2 bases, leaving 13 bases not matched to a gene. There are 18 residues in the CDR3. Germline loops: CDR1 SGHTA, CDR2 FQGNSA.

This clonotype appeared many times. This chain joins TRBV7-2 and TRBJ2-1; weak D call: TRBD1 (6 bases). V was pared by 1 base and J by 12 bases, with 16 bases between. The CDR3 has 14 amino acids. Germline values: CDR1 SGHTA, CDR2 FQGNSA. The CDR3 sequence is CASSLGGRTPGQFF. In DNA, the CDR3 is TGTGCCAGCAGCTTAGGGGGGCGGACCCCCGGGCAGTTCTTC.

This clonotype showed up many times. The CDR3 DNA reads as TGTGCCATCAGTTGGGGGGACACGAACACCGGGGAGCTGTTTTTT. This encodes CAISWGDTNTGELFF. The chain joins TRBV10-3 to TRBJ2-2, with D possibly called TRBD1 or TRBD2 (6 bases each). With 5 bases removed from V and 0 bases from J, the gap between germline ends came to 10 bases. CDR1 and CDR2 (germline): ENHRY, SYGVKD. The CDR3 extends over 15 amino acids.

V usage is TRBV7-6 and J usage is TRBJ2-7; 10 bases are shared with TRBD1. The trim removed 4 bases at V and 2 bases at J, leaving 11 bases unmatched. The length of the CDR3 is 17 residues. Germline CDR1 is SGHVS and CDR2 is FNYEAQ. CDR3 in amino acids: CASSSSDGGQGAYEQYF. The CDR3 DNA follows: TGTGCCAGCAGCTCGTCGGATGGTGGACAGGGGGCCTACGAGCAGTACTTC. The full variable domain, with the rest looked up from reference TRBV7-6 and TRBJ2-7, is GAGVSQSPRYKVTKRGQDVALRCDPISGHVSLYWYRQALGQGPEFLTYFNYEAQQDKSGLPNDRFSAERPEGSISTLTIQRTEQRDSAMYRCASSSSDGGQGAYEQYFGPGTRLTVT.

V usage is TRBV7-9 and J usage is TRBJ1-1; maybe TRBD1 (6 bases). Germline CDR1 and CDR2: SEHNR and FQNEAQ (reference sequence). Trimming took off 11 bases at V and 7 bases at J, with 17 bases between the two ends. The CDR3 is 12 amino acids. CDR3 amino acids: CAGGNREFEAFF. CDR3 bases: TGTGCCGGCGGGAACAGGGAGTTTGAAGCTTTCTTT. The variable domain in full, completed from reference TRBV7-9 and TRBJ1-1, reads DTGVSQNPRHKITKRGQNVTFRCDPISEHNRLYWYRQTLGQGPEFLTYFQNEAQLEKSRLLSDRFSAERPKGSFSTLEIQRTEQGDSAMYLCAGGNREFEAFFGQGTRLTVV.

This clonotype showed up just a few times. The chain recombines TRBV20-1 with TRBJ1-5, with 10 bases aligning to TRBD1. The V gene's germline CDR1 is DFQATT and CDR2 SNEGSKA (reference sequence). V shed 6 bases, J shed 3 bases, and the junction held 5 bases outside the gene matches. CDR3 length: 14 amino acids. The CDR3 is CSARTGGDNQPQHF. In DNA form, the CDR3 reads TGCAGTGCGCGGACAGGGGGAGACAATCAGCCCCAGCATTTT.

This clonotype appeared a few times. V usage is TRBV6-4 and J usage is TRBJ2-3; TRBD1 matches 11 bases. With 5 bases clipped from V and 3 bases from J, the junction kept 4 bases outside the gene matches. The CDR3 is 15 residues long. CDR1 is MRHNA and CDR2 is SNTAGT in the germline V gene. This chain's CDR3 is CASSRGQGVTDTQYF. The CDR3 DNA reads TGTGCCAGCAGTAGGGGACAGGGGGTAACAGATACGCAGTATTTT.

This chain connects TRBV20-1 to TRBJ1-1, with 9 bases identical to TRBD1. The CDR3 totals 14 residues. The trim removed 5 bases at V and 3 bases at J, leaving 7 bases unmatched. The germline V gene encodes CDR1 DFQATT and CDR2 SNEGSKA (reference sequence). DNA for the CDR3: TGCAGTGCTCGCCTGACAGGGGGATACACTGAAGCTTTCTTT. Its protein product is CSARLTGGYTEAFF.

This chain connects TRBV19 to TRBJ1-5; D gene ambiguous. CDR3 size: 15 residues. V lost 0 bases and J 0 bases, leaving 6 bases between the germline ends. Germline CDR1 and CDR2: LNHDA and SQIVND (reference sequence). Here the CDR3 reads CASSIDGYSNQPQHF. CDR3 nucleotides: TGTGCCAGTAGTATAGATGGGTATAGCAATCAGCCCCAGCATTTT. The complete variable domain, with remaining parts taken from reference TRBV19 and TRBJ1-5, reads DGGITQSPKYLFRKEGQNVTLSCEQNLNHDAMYWYRQDPGQGLRLIYYSQIVNDFQKGDIAEGYSVSREKKESFPLTVTSAQKNPTAFYLCASSIDGYSNQPQHFGDGTRLSIL.

This clonotype was recorded many times. This chain uses TRBV7-3 with TRBJ2-7; D may be TRBD2 (5 bases). Deletions cut 5 bases from V and 5 bases from J, with 19 bases between. Germline values: CDR1 SGHTA, CDR2 FQGTGA. CDR3 length equals 15 residues. CDR3 sequence: CASSLQSGGIHEQYF. CDR3 coding DNA: TGTGCCAGCAGCCTCCAGAGCGGTGGAATCCACGAGCAGTACTTC.

This clonotype was counted at least ten times. The chain links TRBV5-6 to TRBJ2-3; 7 positions agree with TRBD1. The ends lost 4 bases at V and 3 bases at J; junction bases unmatched: 11. The germline CDR1 and CDR2 sequences are SGHDT and YYEEEE. The CDR3 has 16 amino acids. The CDR3 DNA sequence: TGTGCCAGCAGCATACTGGACAGGCAACGGACAGATACGCAGTATTTT. Translating gives CASSILDRQRTDTQYF.

This rearrangement joins TRBV20-1 to TRBJ2-5; D gene uncertain. The CDR3 contains 13 residues. The germline V gene has CDR1 DFQATT and CDR2 SNEGSKA (reference sequence). V lost 3 bases and J 2 bases, leaving 10 bases between the germline ends. The CDR3 protein is CSASYSRQETQYF. The CDR3 DNA sequence: TGCAGTGCTAGTTACAGCCGACAAGAGACCCAGTACTTC.

This clonotype has just a few counts. This sequence joins TRBV5-1 and TRBJ2-5; the match to TRBD2 covers 7 bases. J lost 1 base, V lost 5 bases, and 5 bases had no gene match. The CDR3 extends over 14 amino acids. Germline V gene lookup returns CDR1 SGHRS and CDR2 YFSETQ. The CDR3 nucleotides read TGCGCCAGCAGGCCCGGGACTATCCAAGAGACCCAGTACTTC. This encodes CASRPGTIQETQYF.

This clonotype was counted ten times or more. This sequence joins TRBV29-1 and TRBJ2-3; TRBD2 agrees at 8 bases. With V trimmed by 4 bases and J by 0 bases, 6 bases remained unmatched. The CDR3 is 15 residues long. Germline V CDR1 and CDR2: SQVTM, ANQGSEA. The CDR3 DNA sequence: TGCAGCGTTGGGGTAGCGGGATTCAGCACAGATACGCAGTATTTT. It codes for CSVGVAGFSTDTQYF.

The V call is TRBV18, the J call TRBJ1-6; no clear D gene. Trimming removed 0 bases at V and 14 bases at J, with 14 bases between. Germline values: CDR1 KGHSH, CDR2 LQKENI. The CDR3 extends over 14 amino acids. The CDR3 region is CASSPPAPPSALHF. The CDR3 DNA follows: TGTGCCAGCTCACCACCGGCCCCACCTTCGGCCCTCCACTTT. Together with reference TRBV18 and TRBJ1-6, the CDR3 gives the full variable domain: NAGVMQNPRHLVRRRGQEARLRCSPMKGHSHVYWYRQLPEEGLKFMVYLQKENIIDESGMPKERFSAEFPKEGPSILRIQQVVRGDSAAYFCASSPPAPPSALHFGNGTRLTVT.

This clonotype was counted at least ten times. V gene TRBV7-2 combines with J gene TRBJ2-6, with no clear D. This CDR3 contains 14 residues. Per germline, CDR1 SGHTA and CDR2 FQGNSA. Trimming stripped 1 base from V and 4 bases from J, with 5 bases between. The DNA for the CDR3 is TGTGCCAGCAGCTTAGTAACCGGGGCCAACGTCCTGACTTTC. This gives the protein CASSLVTGANVLTF.